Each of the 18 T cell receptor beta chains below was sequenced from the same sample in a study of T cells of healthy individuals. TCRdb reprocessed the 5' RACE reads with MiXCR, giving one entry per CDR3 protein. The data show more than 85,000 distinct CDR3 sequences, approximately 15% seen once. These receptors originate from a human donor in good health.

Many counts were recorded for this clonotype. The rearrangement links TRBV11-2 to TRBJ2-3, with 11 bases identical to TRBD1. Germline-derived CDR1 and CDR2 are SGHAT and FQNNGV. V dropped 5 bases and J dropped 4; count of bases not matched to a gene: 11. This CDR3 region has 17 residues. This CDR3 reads CASSRRSGQGVADTQYF. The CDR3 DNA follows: TGTGCCAGCAGCCGGCGGTCGGGACAGGGGGTGGCAGATACGCAGTATTTT.

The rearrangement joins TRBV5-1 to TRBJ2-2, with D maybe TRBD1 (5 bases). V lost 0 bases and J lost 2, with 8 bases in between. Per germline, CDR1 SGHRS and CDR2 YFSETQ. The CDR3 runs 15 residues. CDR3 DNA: TGCGCCAGCAGCTTGGCTCAGGGTAACACCGGGGAGCTGTTTTTT. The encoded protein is CASSLAQGNTGELFF.

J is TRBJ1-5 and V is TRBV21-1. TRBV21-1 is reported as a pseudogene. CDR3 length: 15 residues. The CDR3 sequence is CASSNEGRFNQPQHF. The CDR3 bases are TGTGCCAGCAGCAACGAAGGACGGTTCAATCAGCCCCAGCATTTT.

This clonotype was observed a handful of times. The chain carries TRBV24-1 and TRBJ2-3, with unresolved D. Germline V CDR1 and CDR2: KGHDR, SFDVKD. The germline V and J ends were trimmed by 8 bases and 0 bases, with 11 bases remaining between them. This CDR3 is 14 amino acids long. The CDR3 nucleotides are TGTGCCACCAAAGGGCTCTCTAGCACAGATACGCAGTATTTT. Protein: CATKGLSSTDTQYF.

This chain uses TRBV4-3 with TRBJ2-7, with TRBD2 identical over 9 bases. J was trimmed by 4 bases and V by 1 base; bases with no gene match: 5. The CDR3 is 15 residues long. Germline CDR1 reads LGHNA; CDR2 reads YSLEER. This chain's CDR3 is CASSQGDLAGYEQYF. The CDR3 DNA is TGCGCCAGCAGCCAAGGAGATCTAGCGGGGTACGAGCAGTACTTC.

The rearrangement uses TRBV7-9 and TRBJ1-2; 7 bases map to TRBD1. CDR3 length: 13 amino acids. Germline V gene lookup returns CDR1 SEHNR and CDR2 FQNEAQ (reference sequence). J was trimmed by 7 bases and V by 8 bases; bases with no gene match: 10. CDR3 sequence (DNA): TGTGCCAGCGTCCTGAACAGGGGCGGTGGCTACACCTTC. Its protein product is CASVLNRGGGYTF.

CDR3 region: CASSSGQRYGTAETQYF. The CDR3 bases are TGTGCCAGCAGTTCGGGACAGCGCTATGGAACCGCGGAGACCCAGTACTTC. The J gene is TRBJ2-5, the V gene TRBV6-6; TRBD1 aligns across 7 bases. This CDR3 spans 17 amino acids. J gave up 5 bases and V 4 bases, and 16 bases lay outside the gene matches. CDR1 and CDR2 from the germline V gene are MNHNY and SVGAGI (reference sequence).

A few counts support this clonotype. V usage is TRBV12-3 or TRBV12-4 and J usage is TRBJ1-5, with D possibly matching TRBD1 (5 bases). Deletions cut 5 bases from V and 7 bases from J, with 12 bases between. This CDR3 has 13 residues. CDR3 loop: CASSPIGGQPQHF. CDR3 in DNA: TGTGCCAGCAGTCCAATCGGGGGGCAGCCCCAGCATTTT.

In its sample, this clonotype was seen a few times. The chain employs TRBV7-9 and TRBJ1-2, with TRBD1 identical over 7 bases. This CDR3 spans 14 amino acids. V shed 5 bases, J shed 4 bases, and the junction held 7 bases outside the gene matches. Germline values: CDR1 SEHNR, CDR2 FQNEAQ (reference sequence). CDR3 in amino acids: CASSVGDSLYGYTF. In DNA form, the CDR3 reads TGTGCCAGCAGCGTAGGGGACAGCCTCTATGGCTACACCTTC.

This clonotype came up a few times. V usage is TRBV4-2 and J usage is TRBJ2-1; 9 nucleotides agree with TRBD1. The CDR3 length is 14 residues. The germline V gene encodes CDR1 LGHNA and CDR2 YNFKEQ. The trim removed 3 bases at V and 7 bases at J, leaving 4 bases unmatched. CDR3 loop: CASSHGQGWNEQFF. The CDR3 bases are TGTGCCAGCAGCCATGGACAGGGGTGGAATGAGCAGTTCTTC.

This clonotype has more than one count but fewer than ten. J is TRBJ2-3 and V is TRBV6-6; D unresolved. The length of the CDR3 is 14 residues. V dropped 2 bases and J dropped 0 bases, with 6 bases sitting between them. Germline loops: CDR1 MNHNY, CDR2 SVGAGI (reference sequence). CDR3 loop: CASSYQASTDTQYF. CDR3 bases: TGTGCCAGCAGTTACCAGGCTAGCACAGATACGCAGTATTTT.

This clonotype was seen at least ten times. The CDR3 DNA follows: TGTGCCAGCAGTCCCCCCGGCGCTGAAGCTTTCTTT. It yields the protein CASSPPGAEAFF. The chain employs TRBV27 and TRBJ1-1; no clear D. V was trimmed by 5 bases and J by 6 bases, leaving 10 bases between them. Germline CDR1 and CDR2: MNHEY and SMNVEV (reference sequence). There are 12 residues in the CDR3.

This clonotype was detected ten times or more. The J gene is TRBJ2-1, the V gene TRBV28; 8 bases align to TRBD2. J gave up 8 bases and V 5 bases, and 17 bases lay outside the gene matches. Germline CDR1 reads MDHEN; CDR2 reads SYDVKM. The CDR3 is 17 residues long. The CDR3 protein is CASSPHAPGGPFHEQFF. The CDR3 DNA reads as TGTGCCAGCAGTCCCCATGCCCCGGGAGGGCCTTTTCATGAGCAGTTCTTC.

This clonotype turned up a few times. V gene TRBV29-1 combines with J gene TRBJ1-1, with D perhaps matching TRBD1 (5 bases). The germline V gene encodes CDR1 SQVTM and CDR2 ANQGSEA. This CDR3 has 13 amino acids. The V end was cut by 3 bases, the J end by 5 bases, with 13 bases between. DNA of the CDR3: TGCAGCGTTGAGGCGACAGAGGGAACTGAAGCTTTCTTT. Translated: CSVEATEGTEAFF.

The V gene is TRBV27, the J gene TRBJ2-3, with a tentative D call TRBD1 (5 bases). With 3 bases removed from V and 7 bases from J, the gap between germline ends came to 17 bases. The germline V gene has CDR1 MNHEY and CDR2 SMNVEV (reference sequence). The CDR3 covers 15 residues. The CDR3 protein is CASSLGLVPVNTQYF. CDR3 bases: TGTGCCAGCAGTTTGGGGCTCGTCCCGGTAAATACGCAGTATTTT.

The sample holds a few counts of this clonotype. CDR3 region: CASSQGLYNEQFF. The DNA for the CDR3 is TGTGCCAGCAGCCAAGGACTGTACAATGAGCAGTTCTTC. The chain employs TRBV5-6 and TRBJ2-1; possibly TRBD2 for D (5 bases). This CDR3 comprises 13 residues. CDR1 is SGHDT, CDR2 YYEEEE, per germline. V dropped 4 bases and J dropped 4 bases, with 9 bases sitting between them.

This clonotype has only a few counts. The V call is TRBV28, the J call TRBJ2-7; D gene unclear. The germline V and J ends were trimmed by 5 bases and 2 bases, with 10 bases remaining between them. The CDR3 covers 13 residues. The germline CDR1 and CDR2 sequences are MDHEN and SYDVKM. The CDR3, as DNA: TGTGCCAGCAGTCCCCCGGACCCCTACGAGCAGTACTTC. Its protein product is CASSPPDPYEQYF.

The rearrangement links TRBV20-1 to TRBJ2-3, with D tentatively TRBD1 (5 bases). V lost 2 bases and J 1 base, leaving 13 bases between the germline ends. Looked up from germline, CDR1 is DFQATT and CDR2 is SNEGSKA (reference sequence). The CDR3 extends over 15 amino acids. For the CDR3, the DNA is TGCAGTGCTAGAATTCCTCTAGGGGGCACAGATACGCAGTATTTT. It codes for CSARIPLGGTDTQYF.